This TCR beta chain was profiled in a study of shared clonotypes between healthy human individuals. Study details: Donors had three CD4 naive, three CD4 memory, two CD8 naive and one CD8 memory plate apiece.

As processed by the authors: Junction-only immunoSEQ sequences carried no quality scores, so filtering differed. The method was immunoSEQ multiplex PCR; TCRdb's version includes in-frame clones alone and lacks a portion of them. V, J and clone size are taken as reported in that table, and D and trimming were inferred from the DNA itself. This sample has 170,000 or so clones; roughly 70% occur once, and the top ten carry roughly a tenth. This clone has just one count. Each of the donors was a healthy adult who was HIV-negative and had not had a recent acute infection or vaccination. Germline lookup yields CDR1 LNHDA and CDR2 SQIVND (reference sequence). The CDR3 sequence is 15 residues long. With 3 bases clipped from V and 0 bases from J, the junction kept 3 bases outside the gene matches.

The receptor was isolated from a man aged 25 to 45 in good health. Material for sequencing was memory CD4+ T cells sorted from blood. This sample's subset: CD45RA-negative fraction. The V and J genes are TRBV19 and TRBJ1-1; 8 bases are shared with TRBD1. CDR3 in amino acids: CASSIGQGMNTEAFF. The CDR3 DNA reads TGTGCCAGTAGTATTGGACAGGGCATGAACACTGAAGCTTTCTTT.